This T cell receptor (beta chain) was recovered during a study of T cell responses to AZD1222 COVID-19 vaccine. The CDR3 loop spans 14 amino acids. The V segment lost 4 bases and the J segment 6 bases; nucleotides outside the gene matches: 8. The germline gives CDR1 MNHEY, CDR2 SVGAGI. Repertoires were generated with immunoSEQ multiplex PCR, while TCRdb's copy carries only in-frame clones and drops some. The sample has 75,000 to 90,000 clones, more than 75% seen once. The chain links TRBV6-5 to TRBJ2-7; TRBD2 aligns across 8 bases. The sequencing here drew on peripheral blood, taken on day 0 of AZD1222 vaccination. This TCR derives from an adult in good health. The CDR3 region is CASSLAGTGSEQYF. The CDR3 DNA reads as TGTGCCAGCAGTTTAGCGGGAACGGGCTCCGAGCAGTACTTC.